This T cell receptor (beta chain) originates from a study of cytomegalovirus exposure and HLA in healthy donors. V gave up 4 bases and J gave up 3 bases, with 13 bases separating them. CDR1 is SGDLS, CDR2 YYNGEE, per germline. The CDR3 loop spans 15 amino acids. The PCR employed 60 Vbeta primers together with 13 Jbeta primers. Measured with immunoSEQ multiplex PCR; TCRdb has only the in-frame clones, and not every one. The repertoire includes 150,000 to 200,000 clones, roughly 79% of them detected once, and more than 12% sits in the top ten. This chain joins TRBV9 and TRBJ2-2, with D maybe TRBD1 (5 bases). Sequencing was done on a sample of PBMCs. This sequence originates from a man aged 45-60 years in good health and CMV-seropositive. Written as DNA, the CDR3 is TGTGCCAGCAGCCTTTATGACAGTTACACCGGGGAGCTGTTTTTT. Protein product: CASSLYDSYTGELFF.